One and the same sample provided the 9 T cell receptor beta chains below, sequenced in a study of OX40 agonist ivuxolimab in advanced cancers. Sequencing was performed with immunoSEQ multiplex PCR; in TCRdb, only in-frame clones are kept and a portion is missing. Of tens of thousands of clones in the sample, 80% to 95% were seen once. This sample comprised CD4+ or CD8+ T cells sorted from blood, obtained in a trial of the OX40 agonist ivuxolimab. These TCRs come from an adult with an advanced solid tumor such as melanoma, head and neck, liver or kidney cancer.

The rearrangement joins TRBV9 to TRBJ1-5; D is unresolved. V shed 0 bases and J shed 4 bases, with 8 bases lying between them. In germline, CDR1 is SGDLS, CDR2 YYNGEE. This CDR3 contains 14 residues. As DNA, the CDR3 is TGTGCCAGCAGCGTAGCCGGGATGAATCAGCCCCAGCATTTT. Amino acid sequence: CASSVAGMNQPQHF.

This clone came up once. The chain combines TRBV7-3 with TRBJ2-3; no firm D call. CDR3 length equals 13 residues. Looked up from germline, CDR1 is SGHTA and CDR2 is FQGTGA. V was shortened by 5 bases and J by 4 bases, with 10 bases between the two germline ends. The CDR3 nucleotides are TGTGCCAGCAGCCCCAGCAGCGCAGATACGCAGTATTTT. Protein sequence: CASSPSSADTQYF.

This clone appeared a single time. The CDR3 reads CAISNTADSGNTIYF. The CDR3 DNA follows: TGTGCCATCAGTAACACGGCTGACTCTGGAAACACCATATATTTT. The chain combines TRBV10-3 with TRBJ1-3; D ambiguous. Looked up from germline, CDR1 is ENHRY and CDR2 is SYGVKD. The CDR3 sequence is 15 residues long. V shed 5 bases and J shed 0 bases, with 11 bases lying between them.

The chain carries TRBV18 and TRBJ2-1; 11 nucleotides match TRBD2. Unmatched junction bases numbered 13, after V lost 6 bases and J lost 3 bases. There are 18 residues in the CDR3. CDR1 and CDR2 (germline): KGHSH, LQKENI. Written as DNA, the CDR3 is TGTGCCAGCTCGCCCGAAAAAAGACTAGCGGGAATCTACAATGAGCAGTTCTTC. It yields the protein CASSPEKRLAGIYNEQFF.

This sequence joins TRBV5-4 and TRBJ2-3, with TRBD2 matching over 11 bases. Germline V gene lookup returns CDR1 SGHNT and CDR2 YYREEE (reference sequence). The length of the CDR3 is 15 residues. Trimming took 4 bases from V and 0 from J; bases not matched to a gene: 1. CDR3 region: CASSRTSGSTDTQYF. The CDR3 coding sequence is TGTGCCAGCAGCAGGACTAGCGGGAGCACAGATACGCAGTATTTT.

The chain employs TRBV9 and TRBJ1-6; D gene uncertain. Trimming stripped 0 bases from V and 4 bases from J, with 11 bases between. Germline assignment: CDR1 SGDLS and CDR2 YYNGEE. The CDR3 length is 16 residues. The CDR3 sequence: CASSVATSGYNSPLHF. DNA of the CDR3: TGTGCCAGCAGCGTAGCTACATCGGGATATAATTCACCCCTCCACTTT.

This clone occurred once. This rearrangement joins TRBV29-1 to TRBJ1-6, with 11 bases identical to TRBD1. Germline V gene lookup returns CDR1 SQVTM and CDR2 ANQGSEA. V lost 5 bases and J lost 9; bases outside the gene matches: 6. The CDR3 sequence is 14 residues long. The CDR3, as DNA: TGCAGCGTTCAGGACAGGGGGCTGGGTTCACCCCTCCACTTT. Translation: CSVQDRGLGSPLHF.

J is TRBJ2-4 and V is TRBV29-1; D is unresolved. The length of the CDR3 is 13 residues. V was cut by 7 bases and J by 3 bases, with 13 bases left in between. The V gene's germline CDR1 is SQVTM and CDR2 ANQGSEA. The CDR3 spells CSGRTAIKNIQYF. CDR3 coding DNA: TGCAGCGGCCGGACCGCGATCAAAAACATTCAGTACTTC.

The chain uses TRBV28 and TRBJ1-1; 7 bases match TRBD1. Trimming at V came to 3 bases and at J to 5 bases, leaving 6 bases not matched to a gene. Germline values: CDR1 MDHEN, CDR2 SYDVKM. The CDR3 is 14 residues long. For the CDR3, the DNA is TGTGCCAGCAGTTTGGGCCAGGGGGGGACTGAAGCTTTCTTT. Its protein product is CASSLGQGGTEAFF.